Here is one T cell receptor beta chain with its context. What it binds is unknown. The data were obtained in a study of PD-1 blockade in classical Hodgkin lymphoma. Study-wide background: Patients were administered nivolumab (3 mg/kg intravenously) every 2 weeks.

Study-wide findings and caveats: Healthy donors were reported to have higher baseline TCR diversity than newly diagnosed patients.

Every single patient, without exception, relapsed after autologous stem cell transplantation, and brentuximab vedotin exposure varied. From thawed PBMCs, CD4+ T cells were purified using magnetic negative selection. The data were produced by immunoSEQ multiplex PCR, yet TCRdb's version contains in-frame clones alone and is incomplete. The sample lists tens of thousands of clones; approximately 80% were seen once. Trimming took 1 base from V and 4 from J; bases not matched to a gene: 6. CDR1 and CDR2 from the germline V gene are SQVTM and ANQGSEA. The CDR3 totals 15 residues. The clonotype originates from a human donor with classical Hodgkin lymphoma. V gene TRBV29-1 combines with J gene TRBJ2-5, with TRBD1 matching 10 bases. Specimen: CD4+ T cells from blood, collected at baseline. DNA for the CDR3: TGCAGCGTTGAAGGACAGGGGGCTCTGGTAGAGACCCAGTACTTC. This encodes CSVEGQGALVETQYF.